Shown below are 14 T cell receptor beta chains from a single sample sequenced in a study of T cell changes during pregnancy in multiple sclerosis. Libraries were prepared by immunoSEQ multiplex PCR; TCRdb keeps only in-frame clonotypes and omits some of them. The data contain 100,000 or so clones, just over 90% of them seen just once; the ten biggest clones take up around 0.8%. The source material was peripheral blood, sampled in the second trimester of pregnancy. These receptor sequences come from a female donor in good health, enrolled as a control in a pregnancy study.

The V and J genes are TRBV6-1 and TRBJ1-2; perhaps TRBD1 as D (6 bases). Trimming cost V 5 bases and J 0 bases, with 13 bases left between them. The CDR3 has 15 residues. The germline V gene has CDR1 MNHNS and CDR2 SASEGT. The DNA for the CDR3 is TGTGCCAGCAGTACTCGACAGGTTTCTAACTATGGCTACACCTTC. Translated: CASSTRQVSNYGYTF.

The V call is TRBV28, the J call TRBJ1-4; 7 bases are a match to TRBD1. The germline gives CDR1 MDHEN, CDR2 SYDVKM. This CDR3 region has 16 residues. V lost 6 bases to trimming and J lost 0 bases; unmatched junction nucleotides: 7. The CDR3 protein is CASSPWDSATNEKLFF. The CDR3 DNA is TGTGCCAGCAGCCCATGGGACAGTGCAACTAATGAAAAACTGTTTTTT.

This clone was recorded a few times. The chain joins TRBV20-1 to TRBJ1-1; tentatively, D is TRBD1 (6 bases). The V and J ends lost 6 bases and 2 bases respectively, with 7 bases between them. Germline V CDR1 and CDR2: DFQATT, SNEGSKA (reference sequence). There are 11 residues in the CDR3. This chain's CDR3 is CSADRNTEAFF. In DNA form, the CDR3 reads TGCAGTGCGGACAGAAACACTGAAGCTTTCTTT.

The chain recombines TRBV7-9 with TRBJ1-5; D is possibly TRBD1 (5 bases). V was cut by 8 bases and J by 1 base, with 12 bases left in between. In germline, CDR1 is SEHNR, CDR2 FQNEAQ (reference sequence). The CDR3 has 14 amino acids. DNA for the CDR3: TGTGCCAGCTGGGGGGGAGGAAGCAATCAGCCCCAGCATTTT. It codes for CASWGGGSNQPQHF. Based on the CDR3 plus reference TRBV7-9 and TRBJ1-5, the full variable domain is DTGVSQNPRHKITKRGQNVTFRCDPISEHNRLYWYRQTLGQGPEFLTYFQNEAQLEKSRLLSDRFSAERPKGSFSTLEIQRTEQGDSAMYLCASWGGGSNQPQHFGDGTRLSIL.

The CDR3 DNA is TGCGCCAGCAGCCACCCCGACTTCGCTGAAGAGACCCAGTACTTC. Translation: CASSHPDFAEETQYF. V is TRBV4-1 and J is TRBJ2-5; D is unresolved. Deletions cut 3 bases from V and 3 bases from J, with 14 bases between. Looked up from germline, CDR1 is MGHRA and CDR2 is YSYEKL. The CDR3 is 15 residues long.

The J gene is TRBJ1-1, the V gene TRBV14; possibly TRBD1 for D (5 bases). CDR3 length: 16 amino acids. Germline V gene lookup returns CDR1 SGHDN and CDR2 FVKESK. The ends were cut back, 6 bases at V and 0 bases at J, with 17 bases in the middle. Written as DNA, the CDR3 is TGTGCCAGCAGGGACATGTGGGGAATAATGAACACTGAAGCTTTCTTT. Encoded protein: CASRDMWGIMNTEAFF. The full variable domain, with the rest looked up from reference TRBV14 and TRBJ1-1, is EAGVTQFPSHSVIEKGQTVTLRCDPISGHDNLYWYRRVMGKEIKFLLHFVKESKQDESGMPNNRFLAERTGGTYSTLKVQPAELEDSGVYFCASRDMWGIMNTEAFFGQGTRLTVV.

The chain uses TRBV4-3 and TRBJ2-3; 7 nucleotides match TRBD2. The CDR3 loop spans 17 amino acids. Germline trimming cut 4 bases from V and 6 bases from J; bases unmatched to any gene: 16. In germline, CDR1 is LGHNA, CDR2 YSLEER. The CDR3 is CASSPRSALAGPDTQYF. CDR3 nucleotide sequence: TGCGCCAGCAGCCCCCGTTCCGCCTTAGCGGGCCCGGATACGCAGTATTTT.

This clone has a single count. CDR3 protein: CASSLLTSSYEQYF. CDR3 sequence (DNA): TGTGCCAGCAGCTTGTTAACATCCTCCTACGAGCAGTACTTC. This rearrangement joins TRBV5-4 to TRBJ2-7; D unclear. The CDR3 has 14 amino acids. Germline V gene data show CDR1 as SGHNT and CDR2 as YYREEE (reference sequence). Trimming shortened V by 1 base and J by 0 bases, and 8 bases separated the two germline ends.

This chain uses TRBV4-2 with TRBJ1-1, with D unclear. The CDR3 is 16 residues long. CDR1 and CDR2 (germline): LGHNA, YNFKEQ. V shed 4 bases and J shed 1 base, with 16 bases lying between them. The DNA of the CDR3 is TGTGCCAGCAGCCTACAGCCGGGAGTCGAGAACACTGAAGCTTTCTTT. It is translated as CASSLQPGVENTEAFF.

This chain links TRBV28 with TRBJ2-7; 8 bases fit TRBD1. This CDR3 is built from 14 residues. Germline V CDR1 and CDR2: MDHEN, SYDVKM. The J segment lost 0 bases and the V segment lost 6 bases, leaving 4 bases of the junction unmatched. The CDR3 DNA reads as TGTGCCAGCAGGGACAGGGTAAGCTCCTACGAGCAGTACTTC. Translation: CASRDRVSSYEQYF.

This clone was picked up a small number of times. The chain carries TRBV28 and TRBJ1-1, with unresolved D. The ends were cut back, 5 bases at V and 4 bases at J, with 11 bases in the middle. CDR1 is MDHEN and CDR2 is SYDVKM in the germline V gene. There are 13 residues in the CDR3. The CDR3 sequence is CASSLRGSTEAFF. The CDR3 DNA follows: TGTGCCAGCAGTCTAAGAGGGAGCACTGAAGCTTTCTTT.

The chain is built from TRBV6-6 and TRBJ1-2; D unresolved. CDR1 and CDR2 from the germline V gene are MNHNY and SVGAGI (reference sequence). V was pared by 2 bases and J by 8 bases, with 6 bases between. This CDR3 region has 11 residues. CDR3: CASSYIEGYTF. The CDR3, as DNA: TGTGCCAGCAGTTACATCGAGGGCTACACCTTC.

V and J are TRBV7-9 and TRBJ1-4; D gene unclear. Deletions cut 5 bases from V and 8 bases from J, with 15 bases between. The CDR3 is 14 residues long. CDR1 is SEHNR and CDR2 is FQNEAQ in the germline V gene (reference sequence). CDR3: CASSPEAGEEKLFF. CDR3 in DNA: TGTGCCAGCAGCCCTGAAGCTGGGGAGGAAAAACTGTTTTTT.

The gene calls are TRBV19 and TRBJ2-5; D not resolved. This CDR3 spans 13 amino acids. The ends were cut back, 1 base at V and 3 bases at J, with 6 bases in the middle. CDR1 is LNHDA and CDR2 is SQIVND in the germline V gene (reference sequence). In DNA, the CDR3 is TGTGCCAGTAGTATAGGCGTAAAAGAGACCCAGTACTTC. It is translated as CASSIGVKETQYF.